Listed here are 21 T cell receptor beta chains from one sample, sequenced in a study of beta chain features in type 1 diabetes. Overall study results and limits: A moderate, significant TCRB CDR3 shortening appeared in type 1 diabetes across four CD4+ subsets.

Expressed TCRB transcripts were sequenced because the entire RNA isolate underwent reverse transcription. Sequencing used immunoSEQ multiplex PCR; TCRdb keeps in-frame clones, though not all of them. The sample lists 250,000 to 350,000 clones, about 15% seen once, with roughly 0.015% in the top ten. Their target antigens are unknown. The material sequenced was naive CD4+ T cells from blood. The receptors stem from a man between 18 and 29 years old with type 1 diabetes.

A few counts support this clone. The chain recombines TRBV7-2 with TRBJ2-5, with D possibly matching TRBD1 (7 bases). V gave up 4 bases and J gave up 3 bases, with 18 bases separating them. This CDR3 has 16 amino acids. The V gene's germline CDR1 is SGHTA and CDR2 FQGNSA. CDR3 in DNA: TGTGCCAGCAGCTCCCGAGGGGGCGGGGCCGAAGAGACCCAGTACTTC. Its protein product is CASSSRGGGAEETQYF.

This rearrangement joins TRBV30 to TRBJ2-7; tentatively, D is TRBD1 (6 bases). CDR1 and CDR2 (germline): GTSNPN, SVGIG (reference sequence). The CDR3 consists of 18 residues. Trimming stripped 3 bases from V and 0 bases from J, with 24 bases between. CDR3 amino acids: CAWRVALGQLSSSYEQYF. The CDR3 DNA reads TGTGCCTGGAGGGTCGCATTAGGACAGCTCAGCAGCTCCTACGAGCAGTACTTC. The full variable domain, rest sourced from reference TRBV30 and TRBJ2-7, is SQTIHQWPATLVQPVGSPLSLECTVEGTSNPNLYWYRQAAGRGLQLLFYSVGIGQISSEVPQNLSASRPQDRQFILSSKKLLLSDSGFYLCAWRVALGQLSSSYEQYFGPGTRLTVT.

The rearrangement links TRBV7-9 to TRBJ1-3; no clear D. V was trimmed by 3 bases and J by 2 bases, leaving 14 bases between them. The length of the CDR3 is 16 residues. In germline, CDR1 is SEHNR, CDR2 FQNEAQ (reference sequence). CDR3 bases: TGTGCCAGCAGCTTGAGCCCCCCGAGCCCTGGAAACACCATATATTTT. Translating it yields CASSLSPPSPGNTIYF.

Details on this clone: One end of the junction is discordant with germline, which a read error may explain. The V gene is TRBV5-1, the J gene TRBJ2-2; TRBD2 matches 8 bases. The CDR3 length is 15 residues. Germline V lookup: CDR1 SGHRS, CDR2 YFSETQ. DNA of the CDR3: TGCGCCAGCAGCTTGGGACTAGCGAACACCGGGAAGCTGTTTTTT. Residues: CASSLGLANTGKLFF.

The chain employs TRBV4-2 and TRBJ1-5; 8 bases map to TRBD1. Germline CDR1 and CDR2: LGHNA and YNFKEQ. V lost 6 bases to trimming and J lost 6 bases; unmatched junction nucleotides: 13. CDR3 length: 16 residues. The CDR3 DNA reads TGTGCCAGCAGGGAAACCGACAGGGGAAGGGGTCAGCCCCAGCATTTT. Translating gives CASRETDRGRGQPQHF.

This clone was counted between two and nine times. The J gene is TRBJ2-2, the V gene TRBV5-1; 10 bases line up with TRBD1. Germline lookup yields CDR1 SGHRS and CDR2 YFSETQ. V shed 4 bases and J 6 bases; nucleotides not matched to a gene: 9. The CDR3 length is 16 residues. The CDR3 loop reads CASSAGTGETAGELFF. The CDR3 bases are TGCGCCAGCAGCGCGGGGACAGGGGAGACGGCCGGGGAGCTGTTTTTT.

This rearrangement joins TRBV7-9 to TRBJ2-5; 8 bases match TRBD1. Germline V gene sequence: CDR1 SEHNR, CDR2 FQNEAQ (reference sequence). The V and J ends lost 5 bases and 5 bases, in that order; junction bases with no gene match: 13. This CDR3 has 16 residues. The CDR3 DNA reads as TGTGCCAGCAGCAGAACGAACGCAGGGGGCGGTGAGACCCAGTACTTC. It specifies CASSRTNAGGGETQYF.

The genes are TRBV28 and TRBJ2-2; 9 bases align to TRBD1. The CDR3 loop spans 16 amino acids. Germline CDR1 and CDR2: MDHEN and SYDVKM. Losses at the gene ends were 6 bases for V and 2 bases for J; bases not matched to a gene: 7. The CDR3 is CASRDGQGPNTGELFF. The CDR3 DNA follows: TGTGCCAGCAGGGACGGACAGGGGCCTAACACCGGGGAGCTGTTTTTT.

The CDR3 bases are TGTGCCAGCGGCGAACTAGCTGCCACCGGGGAGCTGTTTTTT. The encoded protein is CASGELAATGELFF. This chain joins TRBV2 and TRBJ2-2, with TRBD2 as a possible D gene (6 bases). The CDR3 runs 14 residues. Trimming took 8 bases from V and 4 from J, leaving 14 bases between them. From germline, CDR1 is SNHLY and CDR2 FYNNEI.

This rearrangement joins TRBV29-1 to TRBJ2-5; the match to TRBD1 covers 9 bases. The closer fit of TRBJ2-7 to the DNA end suggests the J call may be wrong. From germline, CDR1 is SQVTM and CDR2 ANQGSEA. The CDR3 has 15 amino acids. CDR3 in amino acids: CSVRFRDREPYEQYF. The CDR3 coding sequence is TGCAGCGTTCGATTCCGGGACAGGGAACCTTACGAGCAGTACTTC.

In its sample, this clone was seen a few times. Other DNA sequences within the sample encode an identical CDR3. The CDR3 sequence is CSASRSYEQYF. CDR3 nucleotide sequence: TGCAGTGCCTCGAGGTCCTACGAGCAGTACTTC. The rearrangement joins TRBV20-1 to TRBJ2-7; D call uncertain. Trimming removed 6 bases at V and 1 base at J, with 7 bases between. The CDR3 totals 11 residues. CDR1 and CDR2 from the germline V gene are DFQATT and SNEGSKA (reference sequence).

The rearrangement links TRBV30 to TRBJ1-2; no clear D. V dropped 8 bases and J dropped 4 bases, with 14 bases sitting between them. There are 12 residues in the CDR3. Germline V gene sequence: CDR1 GTSNPN, CDR2 SVGIG (reference sequence). CDR3 DNA: TGTGCCCGGGGTAGATACCTCTATGGCTACACCTTC. Protein: CARGRYLYGYTF.

This clone has more than one count but fewer than ten. The chain joins TRBV5-1 to TRBJ2-7, with 9 bases fitting TRBD2. The CDR3 has 15 amino acids. The V gene's germline CDR1 is SGHRS and CDR2 YFSETQ. After removal of 2 bases from V and 3 bases from J, the junction contained 6 bases not matched to a gene. In DNA form, the CDR3 reads TGCGCCAGCAGCTTTGATAGCGGGAGAGTCTACGAGCAGTACTTC. Translation gives CASSFDSGRVYEQYF. The full variable domain, in which reference TRBV5-1 and TRBJ2-7 provide the parts outside the CDR3, is KAGVTQTPRYLIKTRGQQVTLSCSPISGHRSVSWYQQTPGQGLQFLFEYFSETQRNKGNFPGRFSGRQFSNSRSEMNVSTLELGDSALYLCASSFDSGRVYEQYFGPGTRLTVT.

The chain carries TRBV5-1 and TRBJ2-1; D uncertain. CDR1 and CDR2 (germline): SGHRS, YFSETQ. CDR3 length: 13 amino acids. V was clipped by 0 bases and J by 7 bases, with 8 bases between them. The DNA of the CDR3 is TGCGCCAGCAGCTTGGCCAAGCGAAATGAGCAGTTCTTC. It specifies CASSLAKRNEQFF. The full variable domain, its missing parts supplied by reference TRBV5-1 and TRBJ2-1, is KAGVTQTPRYLIKTRGQQVTLSCSPISGHRSVSWYQQTPGQGLQFLFEYFSETQRNKGNFPGRFSGRQFSNSRSEMNVSTLELGDSALYLCASSLAKRNEQFFGPGTRLTVL.

V usage is TRBV4-2 and J usage is TRBJ1-1, with unresolved D. The V end was cut by 5 bases, the J end by 2 bases, with 15 bases between. From germline, CDR1 is LGHNA and CDR2 YNFKEQ. The CDR3 runs 15 residues. CDR3 loop: CASSLAVRANTEAFF. CDR3 DNA sequence: TGTGCCAGCAGCTTGGCGGTCAGAGCTAACACTGAAGCTTTCTTT.

CDR3 sequence: CASSKGQTYGYTF. The CDR3 region has the DNA TGCGCCAGCAGCAAGGGACAGACCTATGGCTACACCTTC. The rearrangement uses TRBV5-1 and TRBJ1-2; 7 bases match TRBD1. The CDR3 length is 13 residues. Germline trimming cut 4 bases from V and 4 bases from J; bases unmatched to any gene: 4. Looked up from germline, CDR1 is SGHRS and CDR2 is YFSETQ.

This clone was seen a few times. V gene TRBV30 combines with J gene TRBJ1-4; weak D call: TRBD1 (5 bases). CDR1 and CDR2 (germline): GTSNPN, SVGIG (reference sequence). Trimming shortened V by 3 bases and J by 6 bases, and 14 bases separated the two germline ends. This CDR3 is 14 amino acids long. The CDR3 region has the DNA TGTGCCTGGAGCGGGGGTCTGGTAGATGAAAAACTGTTTTTT. Translating gives CAWSGGLVDEKLFF.

Only a few counts were recorded for this clone. The chain joins TRBV7-9 to TRBJ1-1, with a tentative D call TRBD1 (5 bases). The CDR3 sequence is 13 residues long. CDR1 and CDR2 (germline): SEHNR, FQNEAQ (reference sequence). Trimming removed 5 bases from V and 2 bases from J, with 9 bases in between. DNA of the CDR3: TGTGCCAGCAGCAAACAGGTTAACACTGAAGCTTTCTTT. It encodes CASSKQVNTEAFF.

Here the CDR3 DNA reads TGTGCCAGCACTCGCGGGGGGGGCCAAACCGGGGAGCTGTTTTTT. Translated, it gives CASTRGGGQTGELFF. V gene TRBV9 combines with J gene TRBJ2-2; 9 nucleotides align to TRBD2. The CDR3 is 15 residues long. Germline CDR1 SGDLS, CDR2 YYNGEE. V was clipped by 6 bases and J by 5 bases; unmatched bases: 8.

There are a few counts of this clone. The chain joins TRBV2 to TRBJ2-7, with D possibly being TRBD2 (6 bases). Per germline, CDR1 SNHLY and CDR2 FYNNEI. The germline V and J ends were trimmed by 6 bases and 6 bases, with 12 bases remaining between them. This CDR3 has 12 amino acids. The CDR3 region has the DNA TGTGCCAGCAGGACTAGGCCAGCCGAGCAGTACTTC. Its protein is CASRTRPAEQYF.

A few counts support this clone. The chain is built from TRBV6-1 and TRBJ2-3; unclear D gene. Germline V gene data show CDR1 as MNHNS and CDR2 as SASEGT. This CDR3 is 12 amino acids long. V was clipped by 6 bases and J by 4 bases, with 8 bases between them. The CDR3 reads CASRHPADTQYF. In DNA, the CDR3 is TGTGCCAGCAGACACCCCGCAGATACGCAGTATTTT.